This is a list of T cell receptor beta chains from one sample in a study of Graves' ophthalmopathy and Graves' hyperthyroidism. TCRdb itself ran the multiplex PCR reads through MiXCR, one entry per CDR3 protein. The sample gives a few hundred thousand distinct CDR3 sequences, 15% to 19% of which show up once; approximately 7% is in the top ten. Specimen: peripheral blood. These receptors were collected from a woman aged 18-35 years with stable Graves' hyperthyroidism. CDR3s leave out the opening cysteine and the closing phenylalanine or tryptophan. The order of the fields is J gene, V gene, D gene, CDR3 protein. The D gene is left open where the match is weak.

j_call: TRBJ2-5
v_call: TRBV2
d_call: -
cdr3_aa: ASGGKAQY

j_call: TRBJ2-7
v_call: TRBV28
d_call: -
cdr3_aa: ASTPPPGSRSYEQY

j_call: TRBJ1-6
v_call: TRBV29-1
d_call: TRBD1
cdr3_aa: SARTGDSYNSPLH

j_call: TRBJ2-2
v_call: TRBV6-2/TRBV6-3
d_call: -
cdr3_aa: ASRRQRELF

j_call: TRBJ1-5
v_call: TRBV20-1
d_call: TRBD1
cdr3_aa: SAGTGDQPQH

j_call: TRBJ2-7
v_call: TRBV19
d_call: -
cdr3_aa: ASSPHFSGYEQY

j_call: TRBJ1-6
v_call: TRBV19
d_call: -
cdr3_aa: ASSIYGRNYNSPLH

j_call: TRBJ2-7
v_call: TRBV29-1
d_call: -
cdr3_aa: SVGQGKHEQY

j_call: TRBJ2-5
v_call: TRBV6-2/TRBV6-3
d_call: -
cdr3_aa: ASSLYRQNNLETQY

j_call: TRBJ1-5
v_call: TRBV12-3/TRBV12-4
d_call: -
cdr3_aa: ASSRSLRLDQPQH

j_call: TRBJ1-5
v_call: TRBV2
d_call: -
cdr3_aa: ASSDHRLANQPQH

j_call: TRBJ2-7
v_call: TRBV7-2
d_call: -
cdr3_aa: ASSADGPYEQY

j_call: TRBJ2-5
v_call: TRBV12-3/TRBV12-4
d_call: TRBD1
cdr3_aa: ASSPRGQGSIETQY

j_call: TRBJ1-1
v_call: TRBV6-2/TRBV6-3
d_call: -
cdr3_aa: ASSYSAGPFTEAF

j_call: TRBJ2-7
v_call: TRBV11-2
d_call: -
cdr3_aa: ASSPGTEQY

j_call: TRBJ1-6
v_call: TRBV6-5
d_call: TRBD1
cdr3_aa: ASSSRTGGISPLH

j_call: TRBJ1-6
v_call: TRBV20-1
d_call: TRBD1
cdr3_aa: SAPEQGDYGSPLH

j_call: TRBJ1-2
v_call: TRBV27
d_call: -
cdr3_aa: ASRLGGGYGYT

j_call: TRBJ2-2
v_call: TRBV6-5
d_call: -
cdr3_aa: ASSYGGNTGELF

j_call: TRBJ2-7
v_call: TRBV14
d_call: TRBD1
cdr3_aa: ASSHGQGREQY

j_call: TRBJ1-5
v_call: TRBV7-8
d_call: TRBD1
cdr3_aa: ASRVDREVSQPQH

j_call: TRBJ2-3
v_call: TRBV19
d_call: -
cdr3_aa: ASSMGYGSTDTQY

j_call: TRBJ2-7
v_call: TRBV6-5
d_call: -
cdr3_aa: ASSYEMDGGHIPYEQY

j_call: TRBJ1-1
v_call: TRBV7-2
d_call: -
cdr3_aa: ASSSRFPGMNTEAF

j_call: TRBJ2-6
v_call: TRBV9
d_call: -
cdr3_aa: ASSVAGANVLT

j_call: TRBJ2-2
v_call: TRBV6-5
d_call: TRBD1
cdr3_aa: ASSYSGQGFTGELF

j_call: TRBJ1-5
v_call: TRBV19
d_call: -
cdr3_aa: ASSRAGVGNQPQH

j_call: TRBJ1-2
v_call: TRBV27
d_call: -
cdr3_aa: ASSGGLNYGYT

j_call: TRBJ1-1
v_call: TRBV20-1
d_call: TRBD1
cdr3_aa: SAPTGTANTEAF

j_call: TRBJ1-2
v_call: TRBV6-5
d_call: -
cdr3_aa: ASSYSRGTGYGYT

j_call: TRBJ1-2
v_call: TRBV19
d_call: TRBD1
cdr3_aa: ATLRTGEYYGYT